A selection of T cell receptor beta chains follows, all from one sample in a study of CD8 T cells in ankylosing spondylitis. TCRdb reanalysed the 5' RACE reads using MiXCR and keeps one entry per CDR3 protein. The data hold 150,000 to 200,000 distinct CDR3 sequences, with 18% observed a single time. The sequencing sample was made of blood, either unsorted or a sorted T cell fraction (not recorded which). The receptors were sampled from a male donor aged 10 to 30 with ankylosing spondylitis or in good health (not recorded which). Both conserved end residues are part of each CDR3. The D gene is left open where the match is weak. Not all rows give a size; the values are once, few, many and, for expanded clones, a class.

v_gene	abundance	d_gene	j_gene	CDR3nt	CDR3aa
TRBV29-1	many	NA	TRBJ2-1	TGCAGCGTTGACCGTGGGCAGGGTGTACGCCTGGGGGATGAGCAGTTCTTC	CSVDRGQGVRLGDEQFF
TRBV20-1	many	TRBD2	TRBJ2-1	TGCAGTGCCCCGACTAGCGTATACAATGAGCAGTTCTTC	CSAPTSVYNEQFF
TRBV4-3	few	TRBD2	TRBJ2-1	TGCGCCAGCAGCCAAGATCTTACGGGGGGATACAATGAGCAGTTCTTC	CASSQDLTGGYNEQFF
TRBV6-6	many	NA	TRBJ2-1	TGTGCCAGCAGTTACTCGATCAATCAGGCCTACAATGAGCAGTTCTTC	CASSYSINQAYNEQFF
TRBV11-3	NA	NA	TRBJ1-4	TGTGCCAGCAGCTTAGGGGACCGGACAGCAACTAATGAAAAACTGTTTTTT	CASSLGDRTATNEKLFF
TRBV20-1	many	NA	TRBJ1-6	TGCAGTGCTAGAGTTCCACAGGGCAGGAATTCACCCCTCCACTTT	CSARVPQGRNSPLHF
TRBV19	NA	TRBD1	TRBJ1-5	TGTGCCAGTCAACAGGGGAATCAGCCCCAGCATTTT	CASQQGNQPQHF
TRBV20-1	NA	TRBD1	TRBJ1-5	TGCAGTGCTACCGACAGGGTTCAGCCCCAGCATTTT	CSATDRVQPQHF
TRBV20-1	NA	TRBD1	TRBJ1-1	TGCAGTGCTAGGATGAACAGGGGGGCCACTGAAGCTTTCTTT	CSARMNRGATEAFF
TRBV20-1	NA	NA	TRBJ2-3	TGCAGTGCTATCTTGGGTTCCCCGAGGTTGTATAGCACAGATACGCAGTATTTT	CSAILGSPRLYSTDTQYF
TRBV4-1	many	NA	TRBJ2-1	TGCGCCAGCAGCCTTAACCCGTGGAGCTCCTACAATGAGCAGTTCTTC	CASSLNPWSSYNEQFF
TRBV12-5	NA	TRBD2	TRBJ2-2	TGTGCTAGTGGTTTCACGGGAGGGCCGAGCGGGGAGCTGTTTTTT	CASGFTGGPSGELFF
TRBV20-1	many	TRBD2	TRBJ2-1	TGCAGTGCCTACCAAGCGGGAGGCGGGGATGAGCAGTTCTTC	CSAYQAGGGDEQFF
TRBV5-1	many	TRBD2	TRBJ2-3	TGCGCCAGCAGCTTGTTGGAAGCGGGGTACACAGATACGCAGTATTTT	CASSLLEAGYTDTQYF
TRBV29-1	NA	NA	TRBJ1-1	TGCAGCGTAAAACAGCGCCTGAACACTGAAGCTTTCTTT	CSVKQRLNTEAFF
TRBV7-6	many	NA	TRBJ2-1	TGTGCCAGCAGCACAGTTCGGGGCAGCTCCTACAATGAGCAGTTCTTC	CASSTVRGSSYNEQFF
TRBV12-3/TRBV12-4	NA	NA	TRBJ2-2	TGTGCCAGCAAGGAGCGCTCGAACACCGGGGAGCTGTTTTTT	CASKERSNTGELFF
TRBV4-3	many	TRBD2	TRBJ2-4	TGCGCCAGCAGCCAAGCGGCGGGAGGTAAAAACATTCAGTACTTC	CASSQAAGGKNIQYF
TRBV6-5	many	TRBD1	TRBJ2-5	TGTGCCAGCAGAAATACAGGGGGCATGGAGACCCAGTACTTC	CASRNTGGMETQYF
TRBV13	many	NA	TRBJ1-2	TGTGCCAGCAGCCGGGGGACGCGAGGGGCTAGGAGCTATGGCTACACCTTC	CASSRGTRGARSYGYTF
TRBV11-2	many	TRBD1	TRBJ2-2	TGTGCCAGCAGCTTAGTACAGGGGGCGCCCACCGGGGAGCTGTTTTTT	CASSLVQGAPTGELFF
TRBV12-3/TRBV12-4	many	NA	TRBJ1-1	TGTGCCAGCAGTTCCTGGGGAAGGCACAGCACCGTAATGAACACTGAAGCTTTCTTT	CASSSWGRHSTVMNTEAFF
TRBV20-1	NA	NA	TRBJ2-3	TGCAGTGCCCCCACATATAGCGGTAGCACAGATACGCAGTATTTT	CSAPTYSGSTDTQYF
TRBV2	NA	NA	TRBJ2-5	TGTGCCAGCGGTGGTTCGGTGAGCGGCGGGACCCAGTACTTC	CASGGSVSGGTQYF
TRBV3-1	many	TRBD1	TRBJ1-6	TGTGCCAGCAGCCCGGGACGACAGGGGAATTCACCCCTCCACTTT	CASSPGRQGNSPLHF
TRBV5-1	many	TRBD1	TRBJ1-5	TGCGCCAGCAGCTTGGACGGGGGAGGGGGCCAGCCCCAGCATTTT	CASSLDGGGGQPQHF
TRBV4-2	many	TRBD2	TRBJ2-3	TGTGCCAGCAGCGATAGCGGGAGGGAAGGGGATACGCAGTATTTT	CASSDSGREGDTQYF
TRBV7-2	many	NA	TRBJ2-5	TGTGCCAGCAGCTTCCTCGGGCCGGAGACCCAGTACTTC	CASSFLGPETQYF
TRBV4-2	many	NA	TRBJ2-1	TGTGCCAGCAGCCTATCGAACCTTAACAATGAGCAGTTCTTC	CASSLSNLNNEQFF
TRBV27	NA	NA	TRBJ2-5	TGTGCCAGCAGTCCACAGGAGTTTCAAGAGACCCAGTACTTC	CASSPQEFQETQYF
TRBV5-1	many	TRBD1	TRBJ1-1	TGCGCCAGCAGCCACGGGACAGCCACTGAAGCTTTCTTT	CASSHGTATEAFF
TRBV3-1	few	TRBD1	TRBJ2-1	TGTGCCAGCAGCCAAGAAGTAACAGGGGGCCATGAGCAGTTCTTC	CASSQEVTGGHEQFF
TRBV18	few	NA	TRBJ2-5	TGTGCCAGCTCACCAAAGGCGTTTCAAGAGACCCAGTACTTC	CASSPKAFQETQYF